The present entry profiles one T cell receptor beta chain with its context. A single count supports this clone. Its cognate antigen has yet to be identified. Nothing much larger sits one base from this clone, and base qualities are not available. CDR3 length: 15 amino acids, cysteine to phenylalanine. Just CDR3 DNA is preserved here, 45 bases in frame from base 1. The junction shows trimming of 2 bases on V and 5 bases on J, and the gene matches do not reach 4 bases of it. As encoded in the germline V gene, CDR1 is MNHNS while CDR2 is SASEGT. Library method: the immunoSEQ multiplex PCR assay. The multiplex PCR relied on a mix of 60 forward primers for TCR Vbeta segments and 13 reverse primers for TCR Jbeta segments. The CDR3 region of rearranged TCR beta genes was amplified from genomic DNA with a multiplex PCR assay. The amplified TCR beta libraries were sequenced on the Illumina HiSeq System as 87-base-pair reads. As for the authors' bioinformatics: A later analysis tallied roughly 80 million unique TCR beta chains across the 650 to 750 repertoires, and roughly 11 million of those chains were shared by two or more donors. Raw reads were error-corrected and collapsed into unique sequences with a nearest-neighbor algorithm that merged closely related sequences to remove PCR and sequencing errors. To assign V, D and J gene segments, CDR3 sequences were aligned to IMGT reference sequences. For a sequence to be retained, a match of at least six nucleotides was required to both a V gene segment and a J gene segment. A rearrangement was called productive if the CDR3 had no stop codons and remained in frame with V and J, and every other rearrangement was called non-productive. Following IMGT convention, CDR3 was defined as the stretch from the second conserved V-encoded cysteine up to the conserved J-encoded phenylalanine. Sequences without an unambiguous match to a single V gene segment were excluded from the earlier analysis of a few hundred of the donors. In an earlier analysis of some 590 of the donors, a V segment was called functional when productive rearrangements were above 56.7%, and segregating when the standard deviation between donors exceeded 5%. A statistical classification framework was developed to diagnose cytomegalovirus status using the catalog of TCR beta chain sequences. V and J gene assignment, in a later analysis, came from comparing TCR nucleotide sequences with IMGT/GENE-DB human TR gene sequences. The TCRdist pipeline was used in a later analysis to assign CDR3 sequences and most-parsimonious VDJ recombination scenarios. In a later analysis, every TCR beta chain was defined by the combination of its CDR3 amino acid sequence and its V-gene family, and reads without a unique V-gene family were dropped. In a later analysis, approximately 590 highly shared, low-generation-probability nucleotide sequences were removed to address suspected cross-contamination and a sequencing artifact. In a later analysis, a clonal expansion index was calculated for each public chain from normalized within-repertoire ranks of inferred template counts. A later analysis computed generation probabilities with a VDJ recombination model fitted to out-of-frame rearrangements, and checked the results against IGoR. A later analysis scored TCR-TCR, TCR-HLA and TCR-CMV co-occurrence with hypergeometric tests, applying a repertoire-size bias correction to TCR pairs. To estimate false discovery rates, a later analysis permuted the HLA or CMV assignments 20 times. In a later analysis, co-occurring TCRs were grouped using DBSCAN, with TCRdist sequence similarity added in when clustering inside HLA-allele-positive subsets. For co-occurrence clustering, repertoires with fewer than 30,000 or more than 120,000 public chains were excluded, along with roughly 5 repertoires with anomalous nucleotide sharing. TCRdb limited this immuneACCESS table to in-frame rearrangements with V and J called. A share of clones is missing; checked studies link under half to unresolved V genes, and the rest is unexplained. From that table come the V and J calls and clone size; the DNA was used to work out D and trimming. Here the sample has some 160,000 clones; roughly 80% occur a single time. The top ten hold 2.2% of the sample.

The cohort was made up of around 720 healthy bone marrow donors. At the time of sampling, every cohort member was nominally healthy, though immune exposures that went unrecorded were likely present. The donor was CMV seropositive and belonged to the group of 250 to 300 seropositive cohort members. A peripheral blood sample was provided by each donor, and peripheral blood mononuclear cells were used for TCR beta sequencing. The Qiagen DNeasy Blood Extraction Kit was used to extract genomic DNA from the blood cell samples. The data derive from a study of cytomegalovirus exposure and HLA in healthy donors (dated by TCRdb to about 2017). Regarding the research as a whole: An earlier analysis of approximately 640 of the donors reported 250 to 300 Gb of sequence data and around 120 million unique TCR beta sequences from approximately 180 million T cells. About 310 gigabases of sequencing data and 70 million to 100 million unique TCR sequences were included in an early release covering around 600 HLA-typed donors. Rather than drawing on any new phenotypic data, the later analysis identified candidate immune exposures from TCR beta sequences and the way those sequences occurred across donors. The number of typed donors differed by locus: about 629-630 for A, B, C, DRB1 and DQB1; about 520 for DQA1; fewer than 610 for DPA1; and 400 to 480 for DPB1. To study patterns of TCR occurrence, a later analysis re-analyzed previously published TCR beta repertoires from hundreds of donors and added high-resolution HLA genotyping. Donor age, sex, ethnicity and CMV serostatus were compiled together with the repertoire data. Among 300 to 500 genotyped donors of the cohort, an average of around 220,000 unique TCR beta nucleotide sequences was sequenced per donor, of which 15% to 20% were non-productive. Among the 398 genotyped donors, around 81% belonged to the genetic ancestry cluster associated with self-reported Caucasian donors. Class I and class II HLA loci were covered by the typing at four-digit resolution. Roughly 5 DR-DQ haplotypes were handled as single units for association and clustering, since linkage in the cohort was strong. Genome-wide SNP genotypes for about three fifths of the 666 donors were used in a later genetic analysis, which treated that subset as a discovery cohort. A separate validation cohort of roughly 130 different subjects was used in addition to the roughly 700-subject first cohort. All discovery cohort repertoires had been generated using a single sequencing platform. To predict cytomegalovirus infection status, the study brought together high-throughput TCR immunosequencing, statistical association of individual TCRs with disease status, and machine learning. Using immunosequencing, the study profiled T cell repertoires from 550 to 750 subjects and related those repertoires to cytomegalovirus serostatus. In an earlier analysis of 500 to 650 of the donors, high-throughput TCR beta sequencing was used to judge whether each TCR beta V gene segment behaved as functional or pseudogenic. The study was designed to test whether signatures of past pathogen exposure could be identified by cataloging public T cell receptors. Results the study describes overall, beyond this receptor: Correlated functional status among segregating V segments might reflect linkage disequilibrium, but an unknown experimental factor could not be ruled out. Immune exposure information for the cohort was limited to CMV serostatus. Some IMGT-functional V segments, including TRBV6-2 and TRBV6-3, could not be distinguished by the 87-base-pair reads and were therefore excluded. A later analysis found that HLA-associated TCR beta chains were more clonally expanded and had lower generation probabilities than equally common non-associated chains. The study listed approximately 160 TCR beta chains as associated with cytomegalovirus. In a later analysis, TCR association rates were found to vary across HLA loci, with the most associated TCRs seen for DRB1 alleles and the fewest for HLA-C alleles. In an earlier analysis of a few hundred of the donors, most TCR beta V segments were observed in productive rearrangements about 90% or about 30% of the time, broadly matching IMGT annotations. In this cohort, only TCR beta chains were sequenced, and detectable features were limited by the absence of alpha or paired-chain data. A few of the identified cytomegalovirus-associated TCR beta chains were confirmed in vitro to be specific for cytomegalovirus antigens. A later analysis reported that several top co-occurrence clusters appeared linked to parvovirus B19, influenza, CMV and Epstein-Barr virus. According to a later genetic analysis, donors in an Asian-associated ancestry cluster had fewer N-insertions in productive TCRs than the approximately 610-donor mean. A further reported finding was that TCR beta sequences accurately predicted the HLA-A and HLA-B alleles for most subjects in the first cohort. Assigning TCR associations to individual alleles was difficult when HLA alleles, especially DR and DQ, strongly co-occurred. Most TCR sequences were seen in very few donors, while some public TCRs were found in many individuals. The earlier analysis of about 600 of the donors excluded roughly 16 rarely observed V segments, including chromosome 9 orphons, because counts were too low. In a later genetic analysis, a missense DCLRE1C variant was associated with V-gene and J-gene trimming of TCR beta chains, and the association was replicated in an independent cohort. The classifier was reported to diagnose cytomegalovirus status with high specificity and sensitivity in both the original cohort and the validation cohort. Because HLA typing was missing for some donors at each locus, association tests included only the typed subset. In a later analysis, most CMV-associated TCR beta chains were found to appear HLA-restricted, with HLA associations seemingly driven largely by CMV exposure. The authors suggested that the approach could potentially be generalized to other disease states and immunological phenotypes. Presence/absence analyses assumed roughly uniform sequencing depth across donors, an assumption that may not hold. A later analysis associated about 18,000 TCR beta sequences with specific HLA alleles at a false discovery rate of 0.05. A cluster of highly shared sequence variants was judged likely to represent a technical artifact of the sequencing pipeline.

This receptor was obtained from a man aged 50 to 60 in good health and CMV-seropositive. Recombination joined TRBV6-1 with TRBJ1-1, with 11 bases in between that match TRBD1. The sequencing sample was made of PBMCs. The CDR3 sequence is CASSEKGTGGTEAFF. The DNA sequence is TGTGCCAGCAGTGAAAAGGGGACAGGGGGTACTGAAGCTTTCTTT.